This T cell receptor (beta chain) was sequenced in a study of T-cell reconstitution after alpha-beta-depleted transplantation in children. This clonotype showed up many times. Unique molecular identifiers were used to barcode this TCRbeta library. TCRdb re-analysed the PCR reads in MiXCR, keeping a single row per CDR3 protein. The repertoire includes 230,000 or so distinct CDR3 sequences, around 11% of them detected once, and around 2.8% sits in the top ten. The ends lost 5 bases at V and 8 bases at J; junction bases unmatched: 14. Per germline, CDR1 SGHTA and CDR2 FQGNSA. This CDR3 has 15 residues. The genes are TRBV7-2 and TRBJ1-2; 7 bases fit TRBD1. Specimen: PBMCs from the stem cell graft donor, collected from the stem cell graft. This clonotype was sampled from a human donor who donated a stem cell graft to a child with acute lymphoblastic leukemia. For the CDR3, the DNA is TGTGCCAGCAGCCCTGTCCCTCCAGGGGGGGAAGGCTACACCTTC. Residues: CASSPVPPGGEGYTF.